Listed below are T cell receptor beta chains from one sample, sequenced in a study of glioma-infiltrating T cells after dendritic cell vaccination. TCRdb's table, derived via immunoSEQ multiplex PCR, lists solely in-frame clones and lacks some. The sample lists 93,000 or so clones; about four fifths were seen once. The sequences come from blood, collected before dendritic cell vaccination. Receptor source: a human donor with glioblastoma. Each CDR3 is given with its conserved first and last residue. D genes are given only for firm matches. A clone size is listed for some rows: how often the clone was seen (once, few, many), or a class if it is expanded.

cdr3_nt,cdr3_aa,j_call,v_call,d_call,clone_size
TGTGCCAGCAGCAAAGGACAGGGATATGGCTACACCTTC,CASSKGQGYGYTF,TRBJ1-2,TRBV7-9,TRBD1,few
TGTGCCAGCAGCTTATCGGGGAACACTGAAGCTTTCTTT,CASSLSGNTEAFF,TRBJ1-1,TRBV7-9,.,.
TGTGCCAGCAGTCGCAGGCTCCAGGCAGGCCCTCAGCCCCAGCATTTT,CASSRRLQAGPQPQHF,TRBJ1-5,TRBV6-6,.,few
TGTGCCAGTAGTATAAGAGCGGGAGATTACTACGAGCAGTACTTC,CASSIRAGDYYEQYF,TRBJ2-7,TRBV19,TRBD2,few
TGCGCCAGCAGCACGATGGCTACAGGGTCCACTGAAGCTTTCTTT,CASSTMATGSTEAFF,TRBJ1-1,TRBV5-1,.,.
TGTGCCAGCAGTCCCCCGGGTCTGGAGGGCTACACCTTC,CASSPPGLEGYTF,TRBJ1-2,TRBV28,.,once
TGCGCCAGCAGCTTGGCTAGCGGGGGTTACTACAATGAGCAGTTCTTC,CASSLASGGYYNEQFF,TRBJ2-1,TRBV5-1,TRBD2,few
TGTGCCAGCAGTGACCTTGTTAGCTCACCCCTCCACTTT,CASSDLVSSPLHF,TRBJ1-6,TRBV2,.,.
TGTGCCAGCAGGACAGGGGTGGGAGGCGAGCAGTACTTC,CASRTGVGGEQYF,TRBJ2-7,TRBV27,TRBD1,.
TGTGCCAGCAGCTCAGGACTAGCGGGAGGTACAGATACGCAGTATTTT,CASSSGLAGGTDTQYF,TRBJ2-3,TRBV7-9,TRBD2,.
TGTGCCAGCAGTTTAGGACTAGCTTCTCCCTACGAGCAGTACTTC,CASSLGLASPYEQYF,TRBJ2-7,TRBV28,TRBD2,.
TGTGCCAGCAGCGGGGGGACTCAAGAGACCCAGTACTTC,CASSGGTQETQYF,TRBJ2-5,TRBV5-6,.,.
TGTGCCAGTAGTCCCGGGACAGGAAACACCATATATTTT,CASSPGTGNTIYF,TRBJ1-3,TRBV19,.,medium-sized
TGTGCCAGCAGCTTAGGGCAGGGTACTGAAGCTTTCTTT,CASSLGQGTEAFF,TRBJ1-1,TRBV7-3,.,.
TGCGCCAGCAGCTTGACCACGGGGATGGAGCAGTACTTC,CASSLTTGMEQYF,TRBJ2-7,TRBV5-1,.,.
TGTGCCAGCAGTAGCCGACAGGGGGCGCCCACTGAAGCTTTCTTT,CASSSRQGAPTEAFF,TRBJ1-1,TRBV27,TRBD1,.
TGTGCCAGCAATACTGTTCCGGGGGGCCAAGAGACCCAGTACTTC,CASNTVPGGQETQYF,TRBJ2-5,TRBV6-5,TRBD2,.
TGTGCCAGCATGGGCTCCGTGGCCGCCTACAATGAGCAGTTCTTC,CASMGSVAAYNEQFF,TRBJ2-1,TRBV7-9,.,.
TGTGCCTGGAGTCCCAACTCTAACTATGGCTACACCTTC,CAWSPNSNYGYTF,TRBJ1-2,TRBV30,.,.
TGTGCCAGTTTCCCTGGAGGGAGAGGGACTGAAGCTTTCTTT,CASFPGGRGTEAFF,TRBJ1-1,TRBV28,.,.